Each of the 25 T cell receptor beta chains below was sequenced from the same sample in a study of blood T cell repertoires in COVID-19. Assay used: immunoSEQ multiplex PCR; TCRdb lists only in-frame clones, some missing. The data contain roughly 240,000 clones, 75% to 90% of them singletons. Source material: peripheral blood. The receptors here all came from a man aged 55 to 70 who had recovered from COVID-19.

The gene calls are TRBV6-5 and TRBJ2-3; a possible D gene is TRBD2 (5 bases). V dropped 4 bases and J dropped 1 base, with 6 bases sitting between them. CDR1 and CDR2 from the germline V gene are MNHEY and SVGAGI. The CDR3 covers 13 residues. The CDR3 DNA follows: TGTGCCAGCAGTTCAGCGGGCACAGATACGCAGTATTTT. Encoded protein: CASSSAGTDTQYF.

The chain is built from TRBV14 and TRBJ2-7, with 8 bases matching TRBD2. The germline gives CDR1 SGHDN, CDR2 FVKESK. This CDR3 spans 16 amino acids. Trimming at V came to 10 bases and at J to 2 bases, leaving 16 bases not matched to a gene. The CDR3 here is CATAPLGGRPTYEQYF. CDR3 DNA sequence: TGTGCCACCGCCCCCTTAGGCGGGAGGCCTACCTACGAGCAGTACTTC.

The chain couples TRBV25-1 to TRBJ1-6; the match to TRBD1 covers 9 bases. This CDR3 region has 14 residues. Germline V CDR1 and CDR2: MGHDK, SYGVNS. The V gene end was trimmed by 3 bases and the J gene end by 9 bases; junction bases not matched to a gene: 3. In nucleotides, the CDR3 is TGTGCCAGCAGTGAGTGGGGACAGGGTTCACCCCTCCACTTT. The encoded protein is CASSEWGQGSPLHF.

V gene TRBV4-1 combines with J gene TRBJ1-5; no reliable D call. The CDR3 covers 16 residues. The V and J ends lost 5 bases and 4 bases respectively, with 18 bases between them. Germline-derived CDR1 and CDR2 are MGHRA and YSYEKL. The CDR3 coding sequence is TGCGCCAGCAGCTCTAACCATCCGTCGGGGAATCAGCCCCAGCATTTT. Translating gives CASSSNHPSGNQPQHF.

In its sample, this clone was seen a few times. This rearrangement joins TRBV23-1 to TRBJ1-2, with 9 nucleotides matching TRBD1. TRBV23-1 is designated an ORF whose function remains uncertain. This CDR3 has 14 amino acids. J gave up 4 bases and V 6 bases, and 6 bases lay outside the gene matches. This chain's CDR3 is CASRPGQGSYGYTF. In nucleotides, the CDR3 is TGCGCCAGCAGGCCGGGACAGGGTAGCTATGGCTACACCTTC.

On this clone itself: Other DNA sequences of this sample code for an identical CDR3. The V call is TRBV5-1, the J call TRBJ2-7, with 11 bases that match TRBD2. Germline-derived CDR1 and CDR2 are SGHRS and YFSETQ. The CDR3 extends over 14 amino acids. Germline trimming cut 5 bases from V and 0 bases from J; bases unmatched to any gene: 1. In nucleotides, the CDR3 is TGCGCCAGCAGTCTAGCGGGAGGCTCCTACGAGCAGTACTTC. Residues: CASSLAGGSYEQYF.

This clone was counted once. Here the CDR3 reads CASSPDRGSNQPQHF. CDR3 nucleotides: TGTGCCAGCAGCCCAGACAGGGGTAGCAATCAGCCCCAGCATTTT. The V gene is TRBV16, the J gene TRBJ1-5; TRBD1 agrees at 8 bases. The CDR3 runs 15 residues. J was trimmed by 0 bases and V by 4 bases; bases with no gene match: 2. Germline V CDR1 and CDR2: KGHSY, FQNENV.

The J gene is TRBJ2-5, the V gene TRBV5-6, with TRBD1 as a possible D gene (5 bases). Trimming shortened V by 2 bases and J by 1 base, and 15 bases separated the two germline ends. The CDR3 consists of 16 residues. Germline CDR1 reads SGHDT; CDR2 reads YYEEEE. CDR3 DNA sequence: TGTGCCAGCAGCTTTGACGGAAGGGGTTCCCAAGAGACCCAGTACTTC. Its translation is CASSFDGRGSQETQYF.

The gene calls are TRBV5-1 and TRBJ2-3; D is uncertain. The V gene's germline CDR1 is SGHRS and CDR2 YFSETQ. This CDR3 has 14 amino acids. Trimming removed 0 bases from V and 1 base from J, with 6 bases in between. The CDR3 here is CASSLAVGTDTQYF. For the CDR3, the DNA is TGCGCCAGCAGCTTGGCGGTGGGCACAGATACGCAGTATTTT.

This sequence joins TRBV5-6 and TRBJ2-2, with 8 bases identical to TRBD1. There are 16 residues in the CDR3. Germline CDR1 is SGHDT and CDR2 is YYEEEE. The junction had 10 bases not matched to a gene; V was cut back by 4 bases and J by 5 bases. CDR3 bases: TGTGCCAGCAGCCTGCGGGACAGGTCGAGGACCGGGGAGCTGTTTTTT. The encoded protein is CASSLRDRSRTGELFF.

By share, this clone ranks as medium-sized. V gene TRBV9 combines with J gene TRBJ1-5, with unresolved D. From germline, CDR1 is SGDLS and CDR2 YYNGEE. Trimming shortened V by 3 bases and J by 6 bases, and 22 bases separated the two germline ends. There are 17 residues in the CDR3. DNA for the CDR3: TGTGCCAGCAGCGCCTACCCCGTGGAGGCTCCGGGTCAGCCCCAGCATTTT. It specifies CASSAYPVEAPGQPQHF.

The chain joins TRBV4-1 to TRBJ2-3; 9 positions match TRBD2. V lost 0 bases, J lost 8 bases, and 3 bases stayed unmatched. There are 14 residues in the CDR3. CDR1 is MGHRA, CDR2 YSYEKL, per germline. CDR3 sequence: CASSQEASGATQYF. As DNA, the CDR3 is TGCGCCAGCAGCCAAGAGGCTAGCGGGGCTACGCAGTATTTT.

The gene calls are TRBV9 and TRBJ2-4, with a possible D match to TRBD1 (5 bases). The CDR3 has 15 amino acids. Looked up from germline, CDR1 is SGDLS and CDR2 is YYNGEE. The ends were cut back, 0 bases at V and 7 bases at J, with 14 bases in the middle. This CDR3 is CASSVEKWGWNIQYF. CDR3 DNA: TGTGCCAGCAGCGTAGAAAAGTGGGGCTGGAACATTCAGTACTTC.

This clone showed up just once. The chain is built from TRBV2 and TRBJ1-2; 8 bases map to TRBD1. CDR1 is SNHLY and CDR2 is FYNNEI in the germline V gene. The CDR3 is 15 residues long. Trimming cost V 10 bases and J 2 bases; bases outside gene matches: 12. CDR3 sequence reads: CATKRDRMQNYGYTF. In DNA form, the CDR3 reads TGTGCCACAAAGAGGGACAGGATGCAAAACTATGGCTACACCTTC.

With regard to this clone: The sample has other DNA sequences that encode this CDR3 too. The chain carries TRBV7-3 and TRBJ2-3; 11 bases match TRBD2. V trimming: 5 bases; J trimming: 2 bases; junction bases outside the gene matches: 3. CDR1 SGHTA and CDR2 FQGTGA come from the germline V gene. CDR3 length: 15 residues. The CDR3 loop reads CASSPLAGDTDTQYF. In DNA, the CDR3 is TGTGCCAGCAGCCCACTAGCGGGGGACACAGATACGCAGTATTTT.

The chain couples TRBV4-1 to TRBJ2-3; 7 nucleotides agree with TRBD1. This CDR3 spans 15 amino acids. Germline V gives CDR1 MGHRA, CDR2 YSYEKL. V dropped 1 base and J dropped 6; count of bases not matched to a gene: 7. The CDR3 protein is CASSQGGQRYDTQYF. The CDR3 DNA reads as TGCGCCAGCAGCCAAGGGGGACAGCGGTACGATACGCAGTATTTT.

The chain employs TRBV5-5 and TRBJ2-2; a weak D match, TRBD1 (5 bases). The CDR3 spans 15 residues. The germline V and J ends were trimmed by 0 bases and 4 bases, with 10 bases remaining between them. CDR1 is SGHKS, CDR2 YYEKEE, per germline (reference sequence). CDR3 sequence reads: CASSLVQVGTGELFF. CDR3 coding DNA: TGTGCCAGCAGCTTGGTACAGGTGGGCACCGGGGAGCTGTTTTTT.

The V gene is TRBV18, the J gene TRBJ1-4, with TRBD1 matching over 9 bases. CDR1 is KGHSH and CDR2 is LQKENI in the germline V gene. Losses at the gene ends were 6 bases for V and 3 bases for J; bases not matched to a gene: 2. The CDR3 has 14 amino acids. CDR3 sequence reads: CASSTGGANEKLFF. CDR3 nucleotides: TGTGCCAGCTCCACAGGGGGCGCTAATGAAAAACTGTTTTTT.

The V and J genes are TRBV19 and TRBJ2-2; TRBD1 matches at 7 bases. Germline V gene sequence: CDR1 LNHDA, CDR2 SQIVND (reference sequence). Trimming removed 10 bases from V and 5 bases from J; junction bases left unmatched: 10. This CDR3 region has 14 residues. The CDR3 DNA is TGTGCCACCCAAAAGGGGGCGAGGACCGGGGAGCTGTTTTTT. Its translation is CATQKGARTGELFF.

This clone was picked up a small number of times. The V and J genes are TRBV24-1 and TRBJ2-7; 9 positions match TRBD1. Trimming removed 9 bases from V and 8 bases from J; junction bases left unmatched: 7. The CDR3 is made up of 12 amino acids. Germline loops: CDR1 KGHDR, CDR2 SFDVKD. CDR3 amino acids: CATSGTGSKQYF. Written as DNA, the CDR3 is TGTGCCACCTCCGGGACAGGGTCCAAGCAGTACTTC.

This clone has only a few counts. The chain combines TRBV19 with TRBJ2-2, with 9 bases that match TRBD2. The CDR3 contains 14 residues. Losses at the gene ends were 7 bases for V and 2 bases for J; bases not matched to a gene: 2. Per germline, CDR1 LNHDA and CDR2 SQIVND (reference sequence). CDR3 bases: TGTGCCAGTAACCTAGCGGGAAACACCGGGGAGCTGTTTTTT. This gives the protein CASNLAGNTGELFF.

The chain has TRBV9 and TRBJ1-2; possible D gene TRBD1, 5 bases. CDR1 and CDR2 from the germline V gene are SGDLS and YYNGEE. V shed 1 base and J shed 6 bases, with 16 bases lying between them. CDR3 length: 15 residues. The CDR3 sequence: CASSVSPPGWHGYTF. As DNA, the CDR3 is TGTGCCAGCAGCGTATCCCCTCCAGGGTGGCATGGCTACACCTTC.

In this sample, this clone turned up once. V is TRBV30 and J is TRBJ1-1; 7 positions agree with TRBD1. The CDR3 has 15 amino acids. V shed 2 bases, J shed 1 base, and the junction held 7 bases outside the gene matches. Germline V gene lookup returns CDR1 GTSNPN and CDR2 SVGIG (reference sequence). The chain's CDR3 is CAWSPPGTANTEAFF. As DNA, the CDR3 is TGTGCCTGGAGTCCCCCCGGGACAGCGAACACTGAAGCTTTCTTT.

The J gene is TRBJ1-1, the V gene TRBV2; D might be TRBD1 (6 bases). V was cut by 6 bases and J by 6 bases, with 14 bases left in between. The CDR3 totals 13 residues. Germline assignment: CDR1 SNHLY and CDR2 FYNNEI. CDR3 DNA sequence: TGTGCCAGCAGGGACAGCCGGTTAGCTGAAGCTTTCTTT. Amino acids: CASRDSRLAEAFF.

The chain joins TRBV11-2 to TRBJ2-5, with TRBD2 identical over 13 bases. Trimming removed 3 bases from V and 4 bases from J; junction bases left unmatched: 14. The CDR3 length is 19 residues. Germline V gene sequence: CDR1 SGHAT, CDR2 FQNNGV. The CDR3 here is CASSFSGGLLAGGLETQYF. The CDR3 bases are TGTGCCAGCAGCTTCAGTGGTGGGTTACTAGCGGGAGGGCTAGAGACCCAGTACTTC. The whole variable domain, remainder taken from reference TRBV11-2 and TRBJ2-5, is EAGVAQSPRYKIIEKRQSVAFWCNPISGHATLYWYQQILGQGPKLLIQFQNNGVVDDSQLPKDRFSAERLKGVDSTLKIQPAKLEDSAVYLCASSFSGGLLAGGLETQYFGPGTRLLVL.